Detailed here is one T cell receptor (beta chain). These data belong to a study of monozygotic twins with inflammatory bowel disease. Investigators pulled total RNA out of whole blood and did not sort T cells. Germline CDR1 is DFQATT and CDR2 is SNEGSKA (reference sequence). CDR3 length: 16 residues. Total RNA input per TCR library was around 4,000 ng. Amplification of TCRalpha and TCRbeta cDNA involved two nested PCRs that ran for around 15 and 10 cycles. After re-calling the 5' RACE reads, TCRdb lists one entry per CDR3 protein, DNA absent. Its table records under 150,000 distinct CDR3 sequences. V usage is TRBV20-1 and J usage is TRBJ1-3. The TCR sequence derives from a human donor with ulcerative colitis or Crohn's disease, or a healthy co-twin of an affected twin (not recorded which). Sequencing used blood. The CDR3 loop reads CSAPTGSTTSGNTIYF.